The T cell receptor beta chain described here comes from a study of blood T cell repertoires in COVID-19. Across the whole study: The United States, Italy and Spain were the sources of the acute and convalescent COVID-19 samples.

How the authors handled the data: It was from reference gene primer amplification that nucleated cell counts were estimated. Libraries were prepared by immunoSEQ multiplex PCR; TCRdb keeps only in-frame clonotypes and omits some of them. That table supplies the V and J calls and clone size; D and trimming were determined from the DNA. The sample includes roughly 420,000 clones, 85% to 90% of them seen just once. V lost 6 bases to trimming and J lost 4 bases, with 12 bases between them. CDR1 and CDR2 (germline): MNHEY, SVGAGI. This CDR3 has 13 amino acids. This sequence was found in a woman aged 25-40 years with acute COVID-19. The gene calls are TRBV6-5 and TRBJ1-2; possibly TRBD1 for D (5 bases). The sequenced sample was PBMCs or T cells enriched from blood (not recorded which). The CDR3 DNA sequence: TGTGCCAGCAGCTCCGACAGCCTCTATGGCTACACCTTC. This codes for CASSSDSLYGYTF.